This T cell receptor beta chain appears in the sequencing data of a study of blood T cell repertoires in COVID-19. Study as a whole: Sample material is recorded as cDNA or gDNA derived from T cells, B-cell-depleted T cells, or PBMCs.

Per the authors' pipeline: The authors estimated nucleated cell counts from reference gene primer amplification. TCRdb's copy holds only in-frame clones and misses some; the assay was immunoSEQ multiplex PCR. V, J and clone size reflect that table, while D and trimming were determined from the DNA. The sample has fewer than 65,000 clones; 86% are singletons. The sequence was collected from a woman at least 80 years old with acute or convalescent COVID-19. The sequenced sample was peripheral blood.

For the CDR3, the DNA is TGTGCCAGCAGCCCCGGGACAGCTGGAAACACCATATATTTT. Translation: CASSPGTAGNTIYF. The J gene is TRBJ1-3, the V gene TRBV6-6; 7 positions agree with TRBD1. The germline CDR1 and CDR2 sequences are MNHNY and SVGAGI (reference sequence). The length of the CDR3 is 14 residues. J gave up 2 bases and V 6 bases, and 4 bases lay outside the gene matches.